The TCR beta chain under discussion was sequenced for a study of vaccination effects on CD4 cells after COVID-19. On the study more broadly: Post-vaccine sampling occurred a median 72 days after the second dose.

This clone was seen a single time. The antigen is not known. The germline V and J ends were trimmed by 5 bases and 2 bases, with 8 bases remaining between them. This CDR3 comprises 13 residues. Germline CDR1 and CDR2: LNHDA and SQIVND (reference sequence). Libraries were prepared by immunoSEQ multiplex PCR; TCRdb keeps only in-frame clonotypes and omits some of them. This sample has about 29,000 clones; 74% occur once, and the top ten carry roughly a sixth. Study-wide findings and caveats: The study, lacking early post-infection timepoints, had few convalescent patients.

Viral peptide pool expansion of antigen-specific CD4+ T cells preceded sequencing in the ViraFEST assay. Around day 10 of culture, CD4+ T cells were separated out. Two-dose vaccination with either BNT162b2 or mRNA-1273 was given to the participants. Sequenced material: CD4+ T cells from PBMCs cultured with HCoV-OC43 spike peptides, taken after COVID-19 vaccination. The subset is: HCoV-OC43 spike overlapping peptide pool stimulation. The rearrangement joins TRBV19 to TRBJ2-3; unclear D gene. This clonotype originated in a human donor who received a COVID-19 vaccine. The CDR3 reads CASSLQATDTQYF. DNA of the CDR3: TGTGCCAGTAGTCTTCAGGCCACAGATACGCAGTATTTT.